The next 3 T cell receptor beta chains were all read from a single sample in a study of T cell responses to AZD1222 COVID-19 vaccine. Generated by immunoSEQ multiplex PCR, the TCRdb table keeps only in-frame clones and is missing some. The repertoire holds roughly 110,000 clones, with 90% as singletons. The starting material was peripheral blood, obtained 28 days after the second AZD1222 dose. These receptors came from an adult who received the AZD1222 COVID-19 vaccine.

This chain connects TRBV30 to TRBJ1-5, with D unresolved. The germline V gene encodes CDR1 GTSNPN and CDR2 SVGIG (reference sequence). The CDR3 consists of 16 residues. Trimming removed 0 bases from V and 7 bases from J, with 19 bases in between. The DNA of the CDR3 is TGTGCCTGGAGTGTACGTGGCGGAATAGGTATACAGCCCCAGCATTTT. Amino acid sequence: CAWSVRGGIGIQPQHF.

The V gene is TRBV7-2, the J gene TRBJ2-7; no firm D call. With 3 bases removed from V and 5 bases from J, the gap between germline ends came to 14 bases. The CDR3 extends over 14 amino acids. Germline V gene data show CDR1 as SGHTA and CDR2 as FQGNSA. DNA of the CDR3: TGTGCCAGCAGCTTGGCGGCCCTCCAGCACGAGCAGTACTTC. This sequence encodes CASSLAALQHEQYF. The full variable domain, its missing parts supplied by reference TRBV7-2 and TRBJ2-7, is GAGVSQSPSNKVTEKGKDVELRCDPISGHTALYWYRQSLGQGLEFLIYFQGNSAPDKSGLPSDRFSAERTGGSVSTLTIQRTQQEDSAVYLCASSLAALQHEQYFGPGTRLTVT.

The CDR3 DNA reads TGCGCCAGCAGCCAAGATTCGGCAGTAGGTCAGCCCCAGCATTTT. It is translated as CASSQDSAVGQPQHF. The rearrangement links TRBV4-1 to TRBJ1-5; D gene uncertain. V gave up 0 bases and J gave up 6 bases, with 12 bases separating them. CDR1 is MGHRA, CDR2 YSYEKL, per germline. This CDR3 spans 15 amino acids.